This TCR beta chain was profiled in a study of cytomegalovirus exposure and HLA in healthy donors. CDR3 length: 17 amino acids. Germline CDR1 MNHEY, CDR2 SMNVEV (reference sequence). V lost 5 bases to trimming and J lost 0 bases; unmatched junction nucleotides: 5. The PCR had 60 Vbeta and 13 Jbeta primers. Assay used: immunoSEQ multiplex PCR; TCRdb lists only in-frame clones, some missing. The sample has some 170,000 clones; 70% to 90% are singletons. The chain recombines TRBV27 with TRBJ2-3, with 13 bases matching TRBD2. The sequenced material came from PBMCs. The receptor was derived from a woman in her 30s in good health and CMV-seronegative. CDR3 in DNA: TGTGCCAGCAGTCCGACTAGCGGGAGGATTAGCACAGATACGCAGTATTTT. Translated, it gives CASSPTSGRISTDTQYF.